This TCR beta chain was obtained from a study of T cells after yellow fever vaccination. The CDR3 covers 14 residues. V was clipped by 4 bases and J by 6 bases; unmatched bases: 3. Germline CDR1 is MNHEY and CDR2 is SMNVEV (reference sequence). They built TCR cDNA with 5'RACE template switching, a step that put in a universal primer site and UMIs. TCRdb called the 5' RACE reads again in MiXCR, with one record for every CDR3 protein. The data contain hundreds of thousands of distinct CDR3 sequences, more than 9% of them singletons. The TCR originated in a man aged 25 to 45 who received the YFV17D yellow fever vaccine. The sample in question was PBMCs, obtained on the day of the yellow fever booster vaccination. This chain uses TRBV27 with TRBJ2-2, with 9 bases matching TRBD2. The CDR3 nucleotides read TGTGCCAGCAGTTGGGGACTAGCTCCCGGGGAGCTGTTTTTT. The encoded protein is CASSWGLAPGELFF.